The 30 T cell receptor beta chains presented below share a single source sample, sequenced in a study of CD8+CD57+ T cells in acquired aplastic anemia. Genomic DNA, the template, was used for profiling of the TCR beta VDJ and CDR3. A single record per CDR3 protein comes from TCRdb applying MiXCR to the reads. Altogether some 220,000 distinct CDR3 sequences are present, around 32% being singletons, with the ten largest covering around 1.1%. The sample consisted of sorted CD4+, CD8+, or CD8+CD57+ T cells (not recorded which) from PBMCs. The receptors originated from a human donor in good health, serving as a control.

This clonotype was detected many times. The J gene is TRBJ2-5, the V gene TRBV24-1; no firm D call. The CDR3 covers 15 residues. Germline V lookup: CDR1 KGHDR, CDR2 SFDVKD. Trimming left V 3 bases short and J 0 bases short, with 10 bases between. The CDR3 DNA reads TGTGCCACCAGTGATGCGTTGGGGTACCAAGAGACCCAGTACTTC. It specifies CATSDALGYQETQYF.

The sample holds one count of this clonotype. This chain links TRBV15 with TRBJ2-1; 11 bases map to TRBD2. V gave up 10 bases and J gave up 7 bases; unmatched junction bases: 15. Germline CDR1 LNHNV, CDR2 YYDKDF (reference sequence). This CDR3 has 16 amino acids. CDR3: CASSLYGTSGSNEQFF. The DNA of the CDR3 is TGTGCCAGCAGTTTATACGGGACTAGCGGAAGTAATGAGCAGTTCTTC.

The V gene is TRBV20-1, the J gene TRBJ1-6; tentatively, D is TRBD1 (6 bases). Per the germline V gene, CDR1 is DFQATT and CDR2 is SNEGSKA (reference sequence). There are 15 residues in the CDR3. V was trimmed by 3 bases and J by 5 bases, leaving 14 bases between them. The CDR3 nucleotides read TGCAGTGCTAGTCGGCCGGGACACCATAATTCACCCCTCCACTTT. Protein product: CSASRPGHHNSPLHF.

The V gene is TRBV11-2, the J gene TRBJ2-4; 12 bases are a match to TRBD2. The CDR3 runs to 16 residues. Germline CDR1 SGHAT, CDR2 FQNNGV. V was pared by 5 bases and J by 0 bases, with 2 bases of the junction left unmatched. The CDR3 spells CASSRGLAGAKNIQYF. CDR3 coding DNA: TGTGCCAGCAGCCGGGGACTAGCGGGAGCCAAAAACATTCAGTACTTC.

This clonotype was observed a single time. The chain is built from TRBV9 and TRBJ1-6; D gene ambiguous. The CDR3 is 14 amino acids. The V gene's germline CDR1 is SGDLS and CDR2 YYNGEE. Deletions cut 5 bases from V and 3 bases from J, with 9 bases between. The CDR3 reads CASREENYNSPLHF. In DNA, the CDR3 is TGTGCCAGCAGGGAAGAGAACTATAATTCACCCCTCCACTTT.

This clonotype was detected ten times or more. V and J are TRBV5-8 and TRBJ1-1, with D perhaps matching TRBD1 (5 bases). Deletions cut 3 bases from V and 1 base from J, with 10 bases between. The CDR3 has 14 residues. Germline V CDR1 and CDR2: SGHTS, YDEGEE. CDR3 DNA: TGTGCCAGCAGCTCCTCAACAGGGAACACTGAAGCTTTCTTT. Its protein product is CASSSSTGNTEAFF.

This clonotype was seen repeatedly, ten times or more. This chain connects TRBV2 to TRBJ1-2; 9 bases align to TRBD1. CDR1 and CDR2 (germline): SNHLY, FYNNEI. The CDR3 covers 14 residues. V gave up 4 bases and J gave up 7 bases; unmatched junction bases: 7. The CDR3 nucleotides read TGTGCCAGCAGTGGGGCGGGGACAGGGTTTGGCTACACCTTC. Translating gives CASSGAGTGFGYTF.

This clonotype has ten or more counts. The chain couples TRBV2 to TRBJ1-1, with no clear D. The CDR3 totals 15 residues. Germline values: CDR1 SNHLY, CDR2 FYNNEI. V gave up 3 bases and J gave up 1 base, with 12 bases separating them. The DNA for the CDR3 is TGTGCCAGCAGTGAGGCCCCGTCGGAGAACACTGAAGCTTTCTTT. Protein: CASSEAPSENTEAFF.

This clonotype has ten or more counts. The chain joins TRBV11-2 to TRBJ1-2, with D maybe TRBD1 (6 bases). There are 13 residues in the CDR3. Germline CDR1 is SGHAT and CDR2 is FQNNGV. Trimming left V 5 bases short and J 7 bases short, with 14 bases between. CDR3 nucleotides: TGTGCCAGCAGCCCGTTGGGGGCAAGTGGCTACACCTTC. It translates to CASSPLGASGYTF.

The V gene is TRBV7-6, the J gene TRBJ2-3, with a possible D match to TRBD2 (7 bases). V was cut by 2 bases and J by 0 bases, with 18 bases left in between. Germline V CDR1 and CDR2: SGHVS, FNYEAQ. The length of the CDR3 is 18 residues. DNA of the CDR3: TGTGCCAGCAGCTTAAACCGGGGGGCCCTAGAAAGCACAGATACGCAGTATTTT. Protein product: CASSLNRGALESTDTQYF.

The genes are TRBV27 and TRBJ2-7, with 9 bases identical to TRBD1. The CDR3 length is 15 residues. Germline CDR1 reads MNHEY; CDR2 reads SMNVEV (reference sequence). With 5 bases clipped from V and 5 bases from J, the junction kept 10 bases outside the gene matches. CDR3 sequence reads: CASSNTGTGKHEQYF. The CDR3 nucleotides are TGTGCCAGCAGTAATACCGGGACAGGGAAACACGAGCAGTACTTC.

V gene TRBV10-3 combines with J gene TRBJ2-5, with a tentative D call TRBD1 (5 bases). CDR1 is ENHRY, CDR2 SYGVKD, per germline. The CDR3 is 12 amino acids. The germline V and J ends were trimmed by 4 bases and 2 bases, with 5 bases remaining between them. CDR3 sequence (DNA): TGTGCCATCAGTGGACAGCAAGAGACCCAGTACTTC. Its translation is CAISGQQETQYF.

The genes are TRBV2 and TRBJ2-5; D might be TRBD2 (6 bases). In germline, CDR1 is SNHLY, CDR2 FYNNEI. The V end was cut by 7 bases, the J end by 5 bases, with 11 bases between. This CDR3 is built from 12 residues. CDR3 nucleotide sequence: TGTGCCAGCAAGGGGAGGTGGGAGACCCAGTACTTC. Translation gives CASKGRWETQYF.

This clonotype was picked up many times. The V and J genes are TRBV6-4 and TRBJ2-6; no reliable D call. Trimming took off 6 bases at V and 0 bases at J, with 6 bases between the two ends. Germline values: CDR1 MRHNA, CDR2 SNTAGT. This CDR3 has 14 amino acids. CDR3 protein: CASSPYSGANVLTF. The CDR3 nucleotides read TGTGCCAGCAGCCCTTACTCTGGGGCCAACGTCCTGACTTTC.

This clonotype was seen at least ten times. The rearrangement uses TRBV25-1 and TRBJ2-1; weak D call: TRBD2 (6 bases). The CDR3 has 12 amino acids. Germline assignment: CDR1 MGHDK and CDR2 SYGVNS. V was cut by 5 bases and J by 8 bases, with 10 bases left in between. The CDR3 region is CASSPRDYEQFF. The CDR3 DNA is TGTGCCAGCAGTCCCAGGGACTATGAGCAGTTCTTC.

Points on this clonotype: A junction boundary mismatches the germline segment, possibly from a read error. This chain links TRBV2 with TRBJ1-2; D is unclear. Germline lookup yields CDR1 SNHLY and CDR2 FYNNEI. CDR3 length equals 14 residues. The CDR3 loop is CATSESKGGDGYTF. CDR3 coding DNA: TGTGCCACCAGTGAATCGAAGGGTGGAGACGGCTACACCTTC.

This clonotype has a handful of counts. The chain has TRBV5-8 and TRBJ1-4, with unresolved D. Germline-derived CDR1 and CDR2 are SGHTS and YDEGEE. The CDR3 consists of 14 residues. V lost 5 bases and J 2 bases, leaving 10 bases between the germline ends. CDR3 DNA: TGTGCCAGCAGGGCGACTGGGACTAATGAAAAACTGTTTTTT. Translation: CASRATGTNEKLFF.

Details on this clonotype: A read error is possible here, since a much larger clone lies one base away. The chain is built from TRBV4-1 and TRBJ1-2; D perhaps matches TRBD1 (5 bases). The germline CDR1 and CDR2 sequences are MGHRA and YSYEKL. The CDR3 length is 13 residues. The ends were cut back, 1 base at V and 12 bases at J, with 15 bases in the middle. Here the CDR3 DNA reads TGCGCCAGCAGCCAAGTATTGGGCTGGGGCCACACCTTC. This gives the protein CASSQVLGWGHTF.

In the case of this clonotype: It may be a read error: a sequence one base away is much more abundant. V gene TRBV9 combines with J gene TRBJ2-5; 9 positions match TRBD2. After removal of 1 base from V and 5 bases from J, the junction contained 9 bases not matched to a gene. The CDR3 runs to 16 residues. Per germline, CDR1 SGDLS and CDR2 YYNGEE. CDR3 nucleotide sequence: TGTGCCAGCAGCGTAACCGGGACTAGCTTTATTGAGACCCAGTACTTC. Its protein is CASSVTGTSFIETQYF.

V is TRBV19 and J is TRBJ1-5; TRBD1 might be the D (5 bases). V was shortened by 6 bases and J by 0 bases, with 9 bases between the two germline ends. Germline lookup yields CDR1 LNHDA and CDR2 SQIVND (reference sequence). This CDR3 is built from 14 residues. CDR3 amino acids: CASREGFSNQPQHF. CDR3 bases: TGTGCCAGTAGGGAGGGGTTTAGCAATCAGCCCCAGCATTTT.

This clonotype was counted many times. The chain couples TRBV5-1 to TRBJ2-7; the match to TRBD1 covers 7 bases. Trimming removed 1 base from V and 4 bases from J; junction bases left unmatched: 5. Germline assignment: CDR1 SGHRS and CDR2 YFSETQ. The length of the CDR3 is 14 residues. CDR3 region: CASSLQGQLYEQYF. CDR3 sequence (DNA): TGCGCCAGCAGCTTGCAGGGACAGCTTTACGAGCAGTACTTC.

The table lists this clonotype with many counts. The chain uses TRBV7-2 and TRBJ1-2, with unresolved D. The germline CDR1 and CDR2 sequences are SGHTA and FQGNSA. V lost 3 bases, J lost 4 bases, and 6 bases lay in between. The CDR3 has 12 amino acids. CDR3 sequence: CASSLNSYGYTF. The DNA of the CDR3 is TGTGCCAGCAGCTTGAACAGCTATGGCTACACCTTC.

In its sample, this clonotype was seen many times. The chain is built from TRBV5-5 and TRBJ1-3; no reliable D call. The germline V and J ends were trimmed by 6 bases and 2 bases, with 12 bases remaining between them. Per the germline V gene, CDR1 is SGHKS and CDR2 is YYEKEE (reference sequence). The CDR3 is 14 amino acids. The DNA of the CDR3 is TGTGCCAGCAACCTAGACATGGCTGGAAACACCATATATTTT. Translating gives CASNLDMAGNTIYF. Supplemented by reference TRBV5-5 and TRBJ1-3, the full variable domain reads DAGVTQSPTHLIKTRGQQVTLRCSPISGHKSVSWYQQVLGQGPQFIFQYYEKEERGRGNFPDRFSARQFPNYSSELNVNALLLGDSALYLCASNLDMAGNTIYFGEGSWLTVV.

This clonotype was counted at least ten times. The gene calls are TRBV20-1 and TRBJ2-7; D is perhaps TRBD1 or TRBD2 (6 bases each). This CDR3 comprises 16 residues. Per the germline V gene, CDR1 is DFQATT and CDR2 is SNEGSKA (reference sequence). The germline V and J ends were trimmed by 4 bases and 3 bases, with 22 bases remaining between them. CDR3 sequence: CSAISISGGPLYEQYF. DNA for the CDR3: TGCAGTGCTATAAGCATAAGTGGGGGGCCCCTCTACGAGCAGTACTTC.

About this clonotype itself: A much bigger clone sits one base away, suggesting this may be a read error. J is TRBJ2-7 and V is TRBV7-2; 8 bases align to TRBD1. Germline CDR1 and CDR2: SGHTA and FQGNSA. This CDR3 region has 15 residues. V lost 2 bases and J lost 0; bases outside the gene matches: 3. Written as DNA, the CDR3 is TGTGCCAGCAGCTTAATGACAGGGGTCTCCTACGAGCAGTACTTC. Translated: CASSLMTGVSYEQYF.

Turning to this clonotype: This may arise from a read error, as a much more abundant clone is one base away. The CDR3 sequence is CSARNLGGSHEQYF. The CDR3 nucleotides read TGCAGTGCTAGGAATTTGGGGGGCTCCCACGAGCAGTACTTC. The J gene is TRBJ2-7, the V gene TRBV20-1; D may correspond to TRBD1 or TRBD2 (6 bases each). Germline CDR1 reads DFQATT; CDR2 reads SNEGSKA (reference sequence). The CDR3 runs 14 residues.

This chain links TRBV19 with TRBJ1-2, with D possibly being TRBD1 (5 bases). Trimming pared 4 bases from V and 6 bases from J, leaving 9 bases between. Germline loops: CDR1 LNHDA, CDR2 SQIVND (reference sequence). The CDR3 consists of 12 residues. This CDR3 is CASSTGGDGYTF. For the CDR3, the DNA is TGTGCCAGTAGTACCGGGGGAGATGGCTACACCTTC.

This clonotype was seen a single time. The J gene is TRBJ2-7, the V gene TRBV4-3; no clear D. Germline assignment: CDR1 LGHNA and CDR2 YSLEER. The CDR3 has 13 amino acids. Trimming took off 0 bases at V and 6 bases at J, with 9 bases between the two ends. The CDR3 is CASSQEVGFEQYF. CDR3 in DNA: TGCGCCAGCAGCCAAGAAGTGGGCTTCGAGCAGTACTTC.

The chain links TRBV19 to TRBJ1-4, with 7 bases identical to TRBD1. Unmatched junction bases numbered 10, after V lost 5 bases and J lost 10 bases. CDR1 and CDR2 (germline): LNHDA, SQIVND (reference sequence). CDR3 length: 14 amino acids. The CDR3 region has the DNA TGTGCCAGTAGTCTCGGACAGGAAACTTCAAAACTGTTTTTT. This gives the protein CASSLGQETSKLFF.

The rearrangement links TRBV7-6 to TRBJ2-1; tentatively, D is TRBD1 (7 bases). The CDR3 contains 12 residues. Trimming removed 8 bases at V and 8 bases at J, with 13 bases between. Looked up from germline, CDR1 is SGHVS and CDR2 is FNYEAQ. DNA of the CDR3: TGTGCCAGCCCAGGGGGAGGTGATGAGCAGTTCTTC. It is translated as CASPGGGDEQFF.